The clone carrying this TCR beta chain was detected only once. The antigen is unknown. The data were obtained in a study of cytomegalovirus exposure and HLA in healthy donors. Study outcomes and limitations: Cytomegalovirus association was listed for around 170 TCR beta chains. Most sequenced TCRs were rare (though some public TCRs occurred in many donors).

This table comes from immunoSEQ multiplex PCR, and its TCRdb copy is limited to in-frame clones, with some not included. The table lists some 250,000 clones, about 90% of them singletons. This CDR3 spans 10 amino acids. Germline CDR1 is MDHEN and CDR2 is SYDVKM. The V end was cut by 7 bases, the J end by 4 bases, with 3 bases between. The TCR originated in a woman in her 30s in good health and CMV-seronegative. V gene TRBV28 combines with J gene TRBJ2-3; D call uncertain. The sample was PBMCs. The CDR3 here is CASKADTQYF. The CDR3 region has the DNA TGTGCCAGCAAGGCAGATACGCAGTATTTT.